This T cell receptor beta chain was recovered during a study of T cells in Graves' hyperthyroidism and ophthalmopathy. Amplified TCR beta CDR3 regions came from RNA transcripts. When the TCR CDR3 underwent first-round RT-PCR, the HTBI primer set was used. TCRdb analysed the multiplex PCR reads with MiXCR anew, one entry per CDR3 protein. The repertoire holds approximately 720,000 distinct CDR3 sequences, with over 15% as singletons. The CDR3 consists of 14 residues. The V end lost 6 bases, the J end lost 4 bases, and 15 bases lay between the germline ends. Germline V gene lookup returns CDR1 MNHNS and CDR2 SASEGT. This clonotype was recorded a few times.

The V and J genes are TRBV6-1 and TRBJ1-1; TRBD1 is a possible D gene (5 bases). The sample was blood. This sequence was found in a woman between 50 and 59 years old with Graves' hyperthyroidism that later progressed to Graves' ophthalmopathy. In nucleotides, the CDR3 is TGTGCCAGCAGGTGGGGGGGAAGGAGCACTGAAGCTTTCTTT. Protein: CASRWGGRSTEAFF.